Shown below are 17 T cell receptor beta chains from a single sample sequenced in a study of OX40 agonist ivuxolimab in advanced cancers. Repertoires were generated with immunoSEQ multiplex PCR, while TCRdb's copy carries only in-frame clones and drops some. The table shows roughly 40,000 clones, with around 93% occurring only once. Sequences were derived from CD4+ or CD8+ T cells sorted from blood, sampled in a trial of the OX40 agonist ivuxolimab. The receptors derive from an adult with an advanced solid tumor such as melanoma, head and neck, liver or kidney cancer.

The chain is built from TRBV19 and TRBJ1-5; D gene ambiguous. CDR1 is LNHDA and CDR2 is SQIVND in the germline V gene (reference sequence). This CDR3 is 13 amino acids long. V shed 5 bases and J shed 3 bases, with 8 bases lying between them. The CDR3 sequence is CASSGQFNQPQHF. The CDR3 region has the DNA TGTGCCAGTAGTGGTCAGTTCAATCAGCCCCAGCATTTT.

The rearrangement joins TRBV28 to TRBJ2-7; the match to TRBD1 covers 7 bases. J gave up 5 bases and V 6 bases, and 10 bases lay outside the gene matches. Germline V lookup: CDR1 MDHEN, CDR2 SYDVKM. CDR3 length: 14 residues. DNA for the CDR3: TGTGCCAGCAGCCACAGGGGTGTCGGCAACGAGCAGTACTTC. This translates into CASSHRGVGNEQYF.

This chain connects TRBV29-1 to TRBJ2-3; 9 bases map to TRBD1. This CDR3 has 14 amino acids. Germline values: CDR1 SQVTM, CDR2 ANQGSEA. V was clipped by 1 base and J by 4 bases; unmatched bases: 3. The CDR3 region has the DNA TGCAGCGTTGAAGGACAGGGGGGCGCAGATACGCAGTATTTT. It encodes CSVEGQGGADTQYF.

The chain combines TRBV9 with TRBJ2-7; TRBD2 agrees at 7 bases. After removal of 4 bases from V and 2 bases from J, the junction contained 12 bases not matched to a gene. The CDR3 length is 16 residues. Germline loops: CDR1 SGDLS, CDR2 YYNGEE. The CDR3 nucleotides read TGTGCCAGCAGCCCCAGGGAGGGGCTAGATACCTACGAGCAGTACTTC. Its translation: CASSPREGLDTYEQYF.

This clone turned up a few times. CDR3 DNA sequence: TGTGCCAGCTCACCACGACGGGCCACTGAAGCTTTCTTT. Translated: CASSPRRATEAFF. The chain joins TRBV18 to TRBJ1-1; D remains ambiguous. From germline, CDR1 is KGHSH and CDR2 LQKENI. The V gene lost 1 base and the J gene lost 4 bases, with 7 bases spanning the gap. This CDR3 is built from 13 residues.

The chain recombines TRBV6-5 with TRBJ2-7; perhaps TRBD2 as D (6 bases). This CDR3 spans 14 amino acids. Trimming took off 4 bases at V and 0 bases at J, with 10 bases between the two ends. Germline assignment: CDR1 MNHEY and CDR2 SVGAGI. The chain's CDR3 is CASSWDFISYEQYF. CDR3 DNA sequence: TGTGCCAGCAGTTGGGACTTCATCTCCTACGAGCAGTACTTC.

The J gene is TRBJ1-1, the V gene TRBV5-1; TRBD1 is a possible D gene (5 bases). Germline CDR1 reads SGHRS; CDR2 reads YFSETQ. The CDR3 contains 14 residues. With 1 base removed from V and 5 bases from J, the gap between germline ends came to 12 bases. CDR3 DNA: TGCGCCAGCAGCTTGCGGAGCAAGGGGACTGAAGCTTTCTTT. It is translated as CASSLRSKGTEAFF.

This clone was detected only once. The chain has TRBV27 and TRBJ2-2, with D unresolved. Germline CDR1 is MNHEY and CDR2 is SMNVEV (reference sequence). Trimming took off 8 bases at V and 0 bases at J, with 16 bases between the two ends. The CDR3 is 16 amino acids. CDR3 protein: CASGHPWVSNTGELFF. The CDR3 nucleotides are TGTGCCAGCGGCCATCCCTGGGTATCGAACACCGGGGAGCTGTTTTTT.

Here the CDR3 DNA reads TGTGCCAGCCTTGATCCCACAGATACGCAGTATTTT. This codes for CASLDPTDTQYF. V gene TRBV27 combines with J gene TRBJ2-3; D unresolved. CDR1 and CDR2 from the germline V gene are MNHEY and SMNVEV (reference sequence). Trimming pared 8 bases from V and 2 bases from J, leaving 8 bases between. The CDR3 spans 12 residues.

J is TRBJ2-7 and V is TRBV28, with D hard to call. V shed 7 bases and J shed 2 bases, with 12 bases lying between them. Germline loops: CDR1 MDHEN, CDR2 SYDVKM. The CDR3 covers 13 residues. CDR3 sequence (DNA): TGTGCCAGCAAAGGAGACCCAACCTACGAGCAGTACTTC. Residues: CASKGDPTYEQYF.

The rearrangement uses TRBV5-1 and TRBJ2-5; perhaps TRBD2 as D (7 bases). With 3 bases removed from V and 5 bases from J, the gap between germline ends came to 20 bases. The germline V gene encodes CDR1 SGHRS and CDR2 YFSETQ. The CDR3 sequence is 16 residues long. This CDR3 reads CASSSEGGSVGETQYF. Written as DNA, the CDR3 is TGCGCCAGCAGCTCTGAGGGGGGGAGCGTAGGGGAGACCCAGTACTTC. Full variable domain (remainder filled in from reference TRBV5-1 and TRBJ2-5): KAGVTQTPRYLIKTRGQQVTLSCSPISGHRSVSWYQQTPGQGLQFLFEYFSETQRNKGNFPGRFSGRQFSNSRSEMNVSTLELGDSALYLCASSSEGGSVGETQYFGPGTRLLVL.

The chain has TRBV5-1 and TRBJ2-7; 10 bases match TRBD2. Germline V gene sequence: CDR1 SGHRS, CDR2 YFSETQ. The J segment lost 2 bases and the V segment lost 0 bases, leaving 8 bases of the junction unmatched. The CDR3 contains 17 residues. Here the CDR3 DNA reads TGCGCCAGCAGCTTGGGACTAGCGGGCATATTACCCTACGAGCAGTACTTC. Translating it yields CASSLGLAGILPYEQYF.

The chain uses TRBV28 and TRBJ2-5; D possibly corresponds to TRBD1 (8 bases). The ends were cut back, 2 bases at V and 0 bases at J, with 13 bases in the middle. From germline, CDR1 is MDHEN and CDR2 SYDVKM. The CDR3 runs to 16 residues. As DNA, the CDR3 is TGTGCCAGCAGTTTAACCACAGGGGGGGACCAAGAGACCCAGTACTTC. Translation: CASSLTTGGDQETQYF.

This chain links TRBV2 with TRBJ1-4, with unresolved D. This CDR3 region has 14 residues. Trimming took 1 base from V and 4 from J, leaving 7 bases between them. CDR1 is SNHLY and CDR2 is FYNNEI in the germline V gene. CDR3 in amino acids: CASSEVAVNEKLFF. CDR3 coding DNA: TGTGCCAGCAGTGAAGTGGCAGTTAATGAAAAACTGTTTTTT.

The chain recombines TRBV28 with TRBJ2-1; 8 bases are shared with TRBD1. Germline assignment: CDR1 MDHEN and CDR2 SYDVKM. This CDR3 comprises 14 residues. The junction had 4 bases not matched to a gene; V was cut back by 3 bases and J by 6 bases. DNA for the CDR3: TGTGCCAGCAGTTTCTTTACAGGGGGCAATGAGCAGTTCTTC. Amino acid sequence: CASSFFTGGNEQFF.

The chain combines TRBV9 with TRBJ2-1, with TRBD2 matching 7 bases. The CDR3 loop spans 15 amino acids. CDR1 is SGDLS and CDR2 is YYNGEE in the germline V gene. V lost 2 bases, J lost 5 bases, and 7 bases stayed unmatched. The CDR3 nucleotides are TGTGCCAGCAGCGTTGGGCGGGAGTTCCACAATGAGCAGTTCTTC. It yields the protein CASSVGREFHNEQFF.

About this clone: The DNA is left out, because the CDR3 cannot be placed on it with certainty; the CDR3 is given as TCRdb lists it. The chain employs TRBV30 and TRBJ2-7. Germline assignment: CDR1 GTSNPN and CDR2 SVGIG (reference sequence). The length of the CDR3 is 14 amino acids, counting both ends. The CDR3 loop is CAWSVFGPGYEQYF.